A selection of T cell receptor beta chains follows, all from one sample in a study of ipilimumab plus nivolumab after autologous stem cell transplantation. The data were produced by immunoSEQ multiplex PCR, yet TCRdb's version contains in-frame clones alone and is incomplete. Here the sample spans 20,000 to 25,000 clones, 70% to 85% being singletons. The specimen comprised PBMCs, sampled in a trial of ipilimumab plus nivolumab as post-transplant consolidation. These receptors all stem from a male donor with diffuse large B-cell lymphoma. The CDR3 runs from the conserved cysteine through the conserved F or W. The order of the fields is V gene, clone size, D gene, J gene, CDR3 DNA, CDR3 protein. D genes are given only for firm matches. Not all rows give a size; the values are once, few, many and, for expanded clones, a class.

>TRBV28|few|-|TRBJ1-6
TGTGCCAGCTCTCGACCGAGTAATTCACCCCTCCACTTT
CASSRPSNSPLHF
>TRBV6-5|-|TRBD2|TRBJ2-1
TGTGCCAGCAGTTCATTAGCGGGGGGCAGCTACAATGAGCAGTTCTTC
CASSSLAGGSYNEQFF
>TRBV5-6|-|-|TRBJ1-2
TGTGCCAGCAGCTTGCGGGGTTCCTATGGCTACACCTTC
CASSLRGSYGYTF
>TRBV18|once|-|TRBJ1-2
TGTGCCAGCTCACCCCAGGGTAACTATGGCTACACCTTC
CASSPQGNYGYTF
>TRBV11-2|-|-|TRBJ2-3
TGTGCCAGCAGACTGGAGGGCACTAGCACAGATACGCAGTATTTT
CASRLEGTSTDTQYF
>TRBV10-3|-|-|TRBJ2-3
TGTGCCATCAGTGAGGGGCTCAGCACAGATACGCAGTATTTT
CAISEGLSTDTQYF
>TRBV28|few|TRBD1|TRBJ1-4
TGTGCCAGCGCCGTCGGGGGGACAGGGATCGGTTATAATGAAAAACTGTTTTTT
CASAVGGTGIGYNEKLFF
>TRBV2|-|TRBD1|TRBJ2-3
TGTGCCAGCAGTGACGGTAGGGGACAGGGAGATACGCAGTATTTT
CASSDGRGQGDTQYF
>TRBV7-3|-|TRBD2|TRBJ2-3
TGTGCCAGCAGCCGAGGGACTAGCGGATTCACAGATACGCAGTATTTT
CASSRGTSGFTDTQYF
>TRBV7-2|-|TRBD1|TRBJ2-1
TGTGCCAGCAGCTTGGACAGGGGAATCGCGAGTGAGCAGTTCTTC
CASSLDRGIASEQFF
>TRBV28|-|TRBD1|TRBJ2-2
TGTGCCAGCAGTTTTCCCCGGACAGGGATAAACACCGGGGAGCTGTTTTTT
CASSFPRTGINTGELFF
>TRBV7-2|-|TRBD1|TRBJ2-3
TGTGCCAGCAGCACGCCTACAGGGGGAGATACGCAGTATTTT
CASSTPTGGDTQYF
>TRBV6-5|-|TRBD1|TRBJ2-1
TGTGCCAGCAGGAGGGACAGCAGCGCCTACAATGAGCAGTTCTTC
CASRRDSSAYNEQFF
>TRBV5-4|-|-|TRBJ2-7
TGTGCCAGCAGCTTGGGAGGTGTAGCTGTCTACGAGCAGTACTTC
CASSLGGVAVYEQYF
>TRBV11-2|-|-|TRBJ1-6
TGTGCCAGCAGTGGGAGGTATTCACCCCTCCACTTT
CASSGRYSPLHF
>TRBV29-1|-|-|TRBJ1-1
TGCAGCGTTCTAGTTAGGGAATACGGTGAAGCTTTCTTT
CSVLVREYGEAFF
>TRBV6-1|-|TRBD1|TRBJ1-2
TGTGCCAGCAGTGAGGGGGGCGCCGGGGTAGGACAGGGCGTCTATGGCTACACCTTC
CASSEGGAGVGQGVYGYTF
>TRBV5-6|-|-|TRBJ2-3
TGTGCCAGCAGCTTGCAGGGTACAGATACGCAGTATTTT
CASSLQGTDTQYF